In this sample, the clone carrying this TCR beta chain turned up a few times. The antigen remains unidentified. TCRdb re-analysed the reads in MiXCR, keeping a single row per CDR3 protein. There are about 160,000 distinct CDR3 sequences in the sample; roughly 18% occur only once, and around 20% lies in the top ten. The sample belongs to a study of T cell repertoires in cytomegalovirus infection. Study as a whole: From public TCR beta signatures came an indication of both CMV infection and matching HLA type. General study findings and limits: Carriers of CMV plus the relevant HLA were identified by cumulative public TCR beta family frequency. HLA-C-restricted CMV clonotypes gave the most frequent clonotype in two of eight donors.

This TCR came from a human donor in good health (CMV status not recorded). Some clones in this sample may be carry-over from other donors' samples. Sequenced sample: CD8+ T cells from PBMCs.

As DNA, the CDR3 is TGTGCCAGCAGCGGGACTGGCTATGACCCCCAGCATTTT. It codes for CASSGTGYDPQHF. This rearrangement joins TRBV12-3 or TRBV12-4 to TRBJ1-5, with TRBD1 as a possible D gene (5 bases). The CDR3 spans 13 residues. The V end was cut by 6 bases, the J end by 10 bases, with 16 bases between.